This T cell receptor (beta chain) is drawn from a study of cytomegalovirus exposure and HLA in healthy donors. This CDR3 is built from 15 residues. With 5 bases clipped from V and 5 bases from J, the junction kept 7 bases outside the gene matches. Germline values: CDR1 MGHRA, CDR2 YSYEKL. Regarding this clone: Its specificity is not known.

Overall study results and limits: Judged likely to be a sequencing artifact was a cluster of highly shared sequence variants. In an earlier analysis, most TCR beta V segments were productive about 90% or about 30% of the time. In most subjects, TCR beta sequences reportedly gave accurate predictions of HLA-A and HLA-B alleles.

PCR primers comprised 60 Vbeta and 13 Jbeta primers. The assay was immunoSEQ multiplex PCR, and TCRdb's table has in-frame clones only and misses some. The top ten hold about 0.8% of the sample, which has 85,000 to 120,000 clones, around 71% seen once. The chain combines TRBV4-1 with TRBJ2-7; TRBD1 aligns across 12 bases. The source is a boy aged 5-17 years in good health and CMV-seronegative. The sequenced material came from PBMCs. This chain's CDR3 is CASSSPGQGAHEQYF. In nucleotides, the CDR3 is TGCGCCAGCAGCAGCCCGGGACAGGGGGCCCACGAGCAGTACTTC.